This T cell receptor beta chain was captured in a study of blood T cells in healthy people across ages. In the case of this clonotype: Its target is unknown.

Per sample, extraction of total RNA gave at least 6 micrograms in every case. The germline V gene encodes CDR1 MNHEY and CDR2 SVGEGT. This CDR3 contains 18 residues. The V and J ends lost 0 bases and 0 bases respectively, with 12 bases between them. Regarding the study as a whole: It was found that TCR beta diversity correlated strongly with the percentage of naive T cells. Diversity of TCR beta per million T cells declined in a roughly linear way with age.

Through a sample-barcoded 5' primer and a J-beta primer mix, a second PCR was run for about 6 to 12 cycles. Researchers report that a template-switch adaptor with 12 random nucleotides tagged each cDNA molecule. TCRdb ran MiXCR on the 5' RACE reads and lists one entry per CDR3 protein. This table has fewer than 1,000,000 distinct CDR3 sequences, under 45% appearing once. The chain couples TRBV6-2 or TRBV6-3 to TRBJ2-6; maybe TRBD1 (5 bases). The clonotype was recovered from a man aged 55 to 70 in good health. Material: blood. The CDR3 region has the DNA TGTGCCAGCAGTTACTCTGGGCAGGGTAACTCTGGGGCCAACGTCCTGACTTTC. It yields the protein CASSYSGQGNSGANVLTF.